This is a list of T cell receptor beta chains from one sample in a study of cytomegalovirus exposure and HLA in healthy donors. Using immunoSEQ multiplex PCR, the repertoire was profiled, and TCRdb retains in-frame clones only, with some absent. Among about 120,000 clones listed, roughly 82% were seen once. Sequencing used PBMCs. These receptors were obtained from a male donor in good health and CMV-seropositive. Both conserved end residues are part of each CDR3. The D gene is left open where the match is weak. Expanded clones get a size class; other rows say once, few or many, or leave the size out.

CDR3nt	CDR3aa	d_gene	v_gene	j_gene	abundance
TGTGCCAGCAGTTACTCGAGAGGAGGTGCGACAGATACGCAGTATTTT	CASSYSRGGATDTQYF	.	TRBV6-5	TRBJ2-3	.
TGTGCCTGGAGTGCCCGGGAGGAGGGGGAAGAGACCCAGTACTTC	CAWSAREEGEETQYF	.	TRBV30	TRBJ2-5	.
TGTGCCAGCAGCTTCCCTTGGAGCGGGAGCCCTTCCTACAATGAGCAGTTCTTC	CASSFPWSGSPSYNEQFF	TRBD2	TRBV5-6	TRBJ2-1	.
TGTGCCAGCAGCCAACAGAGGGGGGAGGGTCAGCCCCAGCATTTT	CASSQQRGEGQPQHF	.	TRBV4-2	TRBJ1-5	.
TGCAGCGCGGGGGAATCGGGATTGCTCAACGAGCAGTACTTC	CSAGESGLLNEQYF	.	TRBV29-1	TRBJ2-7	.
TGTGCCAGCAGCTCGACAGGAGCGGGACCGGGTGGGCAGTACTTC	CASSSTGAGPGGQYF	.	TRBV7-9	TRBJ2-7	.
TGTGCCAGCAGCTTGAGGCCCCAGGGGAGCACAGATACGCAGTATTTT	CASSLRPQGSTDTQYF	.	TRBV5-6	TRBJ2-3	.
TGTGCCTGCCGCCGGGACAGCGTCACCTACGAGCAGTACTTC	CACRRDSVTYEQYF	TRBD1	TRBV2	TRBJ2-7	.
TGCGCCAGCAGCCAAGTATTTGCGGGGCGGGAAGCTTTCTTT	CASSQVFAGREAFF	.	TRBV4-3	TRBJ1-1	once
TGCAGCGTTGCCCGACAGGGGGAAGGGTATGGCTACACCTTC	CSVARQGEGYGYTF	TRBD1	TRBV29-1	TRBJ1-2	.
TGTGCCAGCAGCTCCCCGGGACAGGGGGTCAAAGAGACCCAGTACTTC	CASSSPGQGVKETQYF	TRBD1	TRBV13	TRBJ2-5	.
TGTGCCAGCAGTGCCGGCGGAGGAGTGATGAACACTGAAGCTTTCTTT	CASSAGGGVMNTEAFF	.	TRBV6-1	TRBJ1-1	.
TGCGCCAGCAGCCAAGATTTGTCGGATACGCAGTATTTT	CASSQDLSDTQYF	.	TRBV4-3	TRBJ2-3	few
TGCGCCAGCAGCTGGACAGGGGGCTCCTACGAGCAGTACTTC	CASSWTGGSYEQYF	TRBD1	TRBV5-1	TRBJ2-7	.
TGTGCCAGCAGCTCCAGCGGAGATAGCACAGATACGCAGTATTTT	CASSSSGDSTDTQYF	.	TRBV21-1	TRBJ2-3	.
TGTGCCAGCAGCTCTGGGACTAGCGCTCACTCCTACAATGAGCAGTTCTTC	CASSSGTSAHSYNEQFF	TRBD2	TRBV11-3	TRBJ2-1	.
TGTGCCAGCAGCTTAAGAACTAGCGTTGACTACAATGAGCAGTTCTTC	CASSLRTSVDYNEQFF	TRBD2	TRBV13	TRBJ2-1	.
TGTGCCAGTAGACAGGCAACTAATGAAAAACTGTTTTTT	CASRQATNEKLFF	.	TRBV6-5	TRBJ1-4	.
TGCGCCAGCAGCTTGACAGCGGGAGGAGGCAGGCGGGAGCAGTTCTTC	CASSLTAGGGRREQFF	TRBD2	TRBV5-1	TRBJ2-1	.
TGTGCCAGCAGCATCCGACTAGCGGGGTTATACGAGCAGTACTTC	CASSIRLAGLYEQYF	TRBD2	TRBV11-1	TRBJ2-7	.
TGTGCCAGCAGCCCCGACGGGGGGACCTACAATGAGCAGTTCTTC	CASSPDGGTYNEQFF	TRBD2	TRBV11-3	TRBJ2-1	once
TGTGCCTGGAGTGTATTAGGGGGACCCATGAACACTGAAGCTTTCTTT	CAWSVLGGPMNTEAFF	.	TRBV30	TRBJ1-1	.
TGTGCCAGCAGTGATGACTGGTTACAAGAGACCCAGTACTTC	CASSDDWLQETQYF	.	TRBV28	TRBJ2-5	.
TGTGCCAGAAGCGATTGTCGACTAGCGGGACACACAGATACGCAGTATTTT	CARSDCRLAGHTDTQYF	TRBD2	TRBV5-3	TRBJ2-3	.
TGTGCCAGCAGCGTCCCAGGGGTCAAGAATGAGCAGTTCTTC	CASSVPGVKNEQFF	.	TRBV5-5	TRBJ2-1	few
TGTGCCAGCGGGACAGGGGCGGCAGTCCATACGCAGTATTTT	CASGTGAAVHTQYF	TRBD1	TRBV6-5	TRBJ2-3	.
TGTGCCAGTAGTCTCCAACCGGGACTAAACTCCCACGAGCAGTACTTC	CASSLQPGLNSHEQYF	TRBD2	TRBV19	TRBJ2-7	.
TGTGCCACCACCCCAGGGGCGGGAGGGCCCGGTGAGCAGTTCTTC	CATTPGAGGPGEQFF	TRBD2	TRBV19	TRBJ2-1	.
TGTGCCATCAGTGAGTCGCGGGCTAGCGGAGGCAACGAGCAGTACTTC	CAISESRASGGNEQYF	TRBD2	TRBV10-3	TRBJ2-7	.
TGTGCCAGCAGCCGTGAACCTAGCACTGGAAGCTACAATGAGCAGTTCTTC	CASSREPSTGSYNEQFF	.	TRBV11-2	TRBJ2-1	.
TGTGCCAGCAGCCCTTACGGCAGGCCACACACTGAAGCTTTCTTT	CASSPYGRPHTEAFF	.	TRBV27	TRBJ1-1	few
TGTGCCAGCAGCATAGCGGGAGGGCCGATCTACGAGCAGTACTTC	CASSIAGGPIYEQYF	TRBD2	TRBV7-2	TRBJ2-7	.
TGCAGCGTTCAAGGACAGTACAATCAGCCCCAGCATTTT	CSVQGQYNQPQHF	.	TRBV29-1	TRBJ1-5	.
TGTGCCAGTAGTAGCCTAGCGGGAGGATTCACAGATACGCAGTATTTT	CASSSLAGGFTDTQYF	TRBD2	TRBV19	TRBJ2-3	.
TGTGCCTCCCGGACAGACAACACTGAAGCTTTCTTT	CASRTDNTEAFF	.	TRBV2	TRBJ1-1	.
TGTGCCAGCAGAAAAAGCGCGGGAGCCGACGAGCAGTACTTC	CASRKSAGADEQYF	TRBD2	TRBV7-9	TRBJ2-7	.
TGTGCCAGCAGCCAAGGGTTGCGCGGGAGGGCCGGGAGGATCATCGAGCAGTACTTC	CASSQGLRGRAGRIIEQYF	TRBD2	TRBV4-2	TRBJ2-7	once
TGTGCCAGCAGTAAAGGGACAGGGGGCACAGATACGCAGTATTTT	CASSKGTGGTDTQYF	TRBD1	TRBV28	TRBJ2-3	.
TGTGCCAGCAGCTTTGGGGCGGGAGGGAGTTGGAACATTCAGTACTTC	CASSFGAGGSWNIQYF	TRBD2	TRBV5-6	TRBJ2-4	.
TGCGCCAGCAGCCTGGGACTATTCACCTTAGATACGCAGTATTTT	CASSLGLFTLDTQYF	TRBD2	TRBV5-1	TRBJ2-3	.
TGTGCCAGCAGCCCCCGGGCTAGCGGGAGAGATACGCAGTATTTT	CASSPRASGRDTQYF	TRBD2	TRBV7-8	TRBJ2-3	.
TGCGCCAGCAGCCCTTATCCGGGACTCTATTCCTACGAGCAGTACTTC	CASSPYPGLYSYEQYF	.	TRBV4-1	TRBJ2-7	.
TGTGCCACCAGCCGGAATCGCGGGAGTCAAGAGACCCAGTACTTC	CATSRNRGSQETQYF	TRBD2	TRBV15	TRBJ2-5	.
TGCGCCAGCAGTGAAGAGCGGTCTGGCTACAATGAGCAGTTCTTC	CASSEERSGYNEQFF	.	TRBV4-3	TRBJ2-1	.
TGTGCCAGCAAACCCGGGACAGGGACCTACGAGCAGTACTTC	CASKPGTGTYEQYF	TRBD1	TRBV18	TRBJ2-7	.
TGTGCCAGCAGCCCGTGGACAGGGACGGATTCACCCCTCCACTTT	CASSPWTGTDSPLHF	TRBD1	TRBV9	TRBJ1-6	.
TGTGCCAGCAGTGAGATAAGGGAGGAGCAGTTCTTC	CASSEIREEQFF	.	TRBV2	TRBJ2-1	once
TGCGCCAGCAGCCAAATACACCCCAGGGCACCCAGATATGGCTACACCTTC	CASSQIHPRAPRYGYTF	.	TRBV4-1	TRBJ1-2	.
TGCGCCAGCAGCGAAAAGACAGGGCTTGGTCAGCCCCAGCATTTT	CASSEKTGLGQPQHF	TRBD1	TRBV5-1	TRBJ1-5	.
TGTTCCAGCAGCTTTGAGGGGGAAGGGACCCTCTCTGGGGCCAACGTCCTGACTTTC	CSSSFEGEGTLSGANVLTF	.	TRBV7-9	TRBJ2-6	.
TGTGCCAGCAGTTTACGGGTTAGCGGGGGTCAATACGAGCAGTACTTC	CASSLRVSGGQYEQYF	TRBD2	TRBV27	TRBJ2-7	.
TGTGCCAGCAGACTAGTCAGGGGGCGATTCGATCAGCCCCAGCATTTT	CASRLVRGRFDQPQHF	TRBD1	TRBV28	TRBJ1-5	.
TGTGCCAGCAGCCAACAAGCGGGGAACTACAATGAGCAGTTCTTC	CASSQQAGNYNEQFF	TRBD2	TRBV4-2	TRBJ2-1	few
TGTACCAGCGCCACTTTAGCGGGAGGCCTTATCATCTACGAGCAGTACTTC	CTSATLAGGLIIYEQYF	TRBD2	TRBV7-2	TRBJ2-7	.
TGTGCCAGCAAAAGCGGGAGTGGGTCCTACAATGAGCAGTTCTTC	CASKSGSGSYNEQFF	TRBD2	TRBV9	TRBJ2-1	.
TGTGCCAGCAGTTTTCTACTAGCGGGAGTGTACGAGCAGTACTTC	CASSFLLAGVYEQYF	TRBD2	TRBV27	TRBJ2-7	.
TGTGCCAGCAGCTTAGGTCCTACCCGCTCCTACAATGAGCAGTTCTTC	CASSLGPTRSYNEQFF	.	TRBV7-3	TRBJ2-1	.
TGTGCCAGCAGTTTCGGGCGGGAGGTCTTTGAGCAGTTCTTC	CASSFGREVFEQFF	TRBD2	TRBV27	TRBJ2-1	.
TGTGCCAGCAGTAAGCGGAGCTCCTACAATGAGCAGTTCTTC	CASSKRSSYNEQFF	.	TRBV27	TRBJ2-1	.
TGTGCCAGCAGCTTACGGGACAGGGTTTCCGGGGAGCTGTTTTTT	CASSLRDRVSGELFF	TRBD1	TRBV7-8	TRBJ2-2	.